The 28 T cell receptor beta chains reported below all come from one sample, sequenced in a study of blood T cell repertoires in COVID-19. This table comes from immunoSEQ multiplex PCR, and its TCRdb copy is limited to in-frame clones, with some not included. The sample comprises fewer than 200,000 clones, about three quarters of which are singletons, and approximately 9% rests with the top ten. Input material: peripheral blood. These TCRs come from a woman aged 45-60 years with active or convalescent COVID-19.

V is TRBV19 and J is TRBJ2-2; 15 nucleotides line up with TRBD2. The CDR3 runs 17 residues. Germline-derived CDR1 and CDR2 are LNHDA and SQIVND (reference sequence). J was trimmed by 2 bases and V by 3 bases; bases with no gene match: 1. This chain's CDR3 is CASSMGLAGGNTGELFF. CDR3 nucleotides: TGTGCCAGTAGTATGGGACTAGCGGGGGGTAACACCGGGGAGCTGTTTTTT.

This clone is deemed medium-sized. The genes are TRBV18 and TRBJ1-1, with D tentatively TRBD1 (5 bases). Germline CDR1 is KGHSH and CDR2 is LQKENI. V was trimmed by 3 bases and J by 3 bases, leaving 11 bases between them. The CDR3 covers 14 residues. The CDR3 here is CASSPGGGHTEAFF. DNA for the CDR3: TGTGCCAGCTCACCTGGGGGAGGGCACACTGAAGCTTTCTTT.

The gene calls are TRBV7-6 and TRBJ1-6; 8 bases are a match to TRBD1. J was trimmed by 8 bases and V by 0 bases; bases with no gene match: 3. CDR3 length equals 15 residues. CDR1 is SGHVS, CDR2 FNYEAQ, per germline. CDR3 bases: TGTGCCAGCAGCTTAGCCGGACAGGGAGATTCACCCCTCCACTTT. Residues: CASSLAGQGDSPLHF.

The chain recombines TRBV28 with TRBJ2-7; possible D gene TRBD1, 6 bases. The CDR3 runs 15 residues. V lost 5 bases to trimming and J lost 3 bases, with 17 bases between them. CDR1 and CDR2 from the germline V gene are MDHEN and SYDVKM. The CDR3 region is CASSPQGRLNYEQYF. The CDR3 DNA reads as TGTGCCAGCAGTCCTCAGGGGCGCCTCAACTACGAGCAGTACTTC. The variable domain in full, completed from reference TRBV28 and TRBJ2-7, reads DVKVTQSSRYLVKRTGEKVFLECVQDMDHENMFWYRQDPGLGLRLIYFSYDVKMKEKGDIPEGYSVSREKKERFSLILESASTNQTSMYLCASSPQGRLNYEQYFGPGTRLTVT.

J is TRBJ2-2 and V is TRBV18, with 8 positions matching TRBD1. Germline CDR1 and CDR2: KGHSH and LQKENI. This CDR3 has 15 residues. The junction had 5 bases not matched to a gene; V was cut back by 5 bases and J by 3 bases. CDR3 loop: CASSKDRADTGELFF. CDR3 DNA sequence: TGTGCCAGCTCAAAGGACAGGGCAGACACCGGGGAGCTGTTTTTT.

The V gene is TRBV30, the J gene TRBJ2-5; D is perhaps TRBD2 (5 bases). The V end lost 3 bases, the J end lost 5 bases, and 13 bases lay between the germline ends. The CDR3 contains 13 residues. The germline gives CDR1 GTSNPN, CDR2 SVGIG (reference sequence). The CDR3 DNA reads as TGTGCCTGGAGCCGAGCGGCGTCGGAGACCCAGTACTTC. It encodes CAWSRAASETQYF. The full variable domain, completed using reference TRBV30 and TRBJ2-5, is SQTIHQWPATLVQPVGSPLSLECTVEGTSNPNLYWYRQAAGRGLQLLFYSVGIGQISSEVPQNLSASRPQDRQFILSSKKLLLSDSGFYLCAWSRAASETQYFGPGTRLLVL.

This clone has only a few counts. Here the CDR3 reads CATSRDSGQGQSSGNTIYF. The DNA of the CDR3 is TGTGCCACCAGCAGAGATTCCGGACAGGGGCAGAGCTCTGGAAACACCATATATTTT. The chain uses TRBV15 and TRBJ1-3; 9 bases fit TRBD1. This CDR3 contains 19 residues. V lost 0 bases, J lost 0 bases, and 9 bases stayed unmatched. Looked up from germline, CDR1 is LNHNV and CDR2 is YYDKDF (reference sequence).

This clone was observed many times. J is TRBJ2-2 and V is TRBV2; no definite D call. This CDR3 is 14 amino acids long. V was clipped by 8 bases and J by 2 bases, with 12 bases between them. Germline loops: CDR1 SNHLY, CDR2 FYNNEI. CDR3 residues: CASVMSENTGELFF. CDR3 DNA sequence: TGTGCCAGCGTGATGAGCGAAAACACCGGGGAGCTGTTTTTT.

This clone has a single count. This chain joins TRBV27 and TRBJ2-3; 9 positions match TRBD1. Germline CDR1 and CDR2: MNHEY and SMNVEV (reference sequence). V was clipped by 6 bases and J by 5 bases; unmatched bases: 21. This CDR3 is built from 19 residues. The CDR3 DNA follows: TGTGCCAGCAGAAGATGGACAGGGGCCGGGAACATCGAAGGAGATACGCAGTATTTT. Translation: CASRRWTGAGNIEGDTQYF.

The rearrangement uses TRBV5-1 and TRBJ2-7, with a weak D call TRBD2 (7 bases). Trimming removed 2 bases at V and 1 base at J, with 13 bases between. CDR1 is SGHRS, CDR2 YFSETQ, per germline. The CDR3 totals 15 residues. CDR3 bases: TGCGCCAGCAGCTTCCGGGGGGCCCCATCCTACGAGCAGTACTTC. It translates to CASSFRGAPSYEQYF. The full variable domain, in which reference TRBV5-1 and TRBJ2-7 provide the parts outside the CDR3, is KAGVTQTPRYLIKTRGQQVTLSCSPISGHRSVSWYQQTPGQGLQFLFEYFSETQRNKGNFPGRFSGRQFSNSRSEMNVSTLELGDSALYLCASSFRGAPSYEQYFGPGTRLTVT.

In its sample, this clone was seen once. A far larger clone differs by one base, so this is likely a read error. The chain carries TRBV2 and TRBJ1-1; no definite D call. Between the trimmed V and J ends, which lost 6 bases and 0 bases, there was a span of 8 bases. This CDR3 is 13 amino acids long. CDR1 is SNHLY and CDR2 is FYNNEI in the germline V gene. The CDR3: CASSLQMNTEAFF. For the CDR3, the DNA is TGTGCCAGCAGCCTTCAGATGAACACTGAAGCTTTCTTT.

The chain recombines TRBV13 with TRBJ2-2; TRBD1 agrees at 9 bases. CDR3 length: 15 residues. CDR1 and CDR2 from the germline V gene are PRHDT and FYEKMQ (reference sequence). Trimming removed 5 bases from V and 7 bases from J; junction bases left unmatched: 8. This chain's CDR3 is CASSTRTGVNGELFF. In DNA, the CDR3 is TGTGCCAGCAGCACCAGGACAGGGGTGAACGGGGAGCTGTTTTTT.

The V and J genes are TRBV7-9 and TRBJ1-3, with a tentative D call TRBD1 (5 bases). CDR3 size: 15 residues. Germline CDR1 and CDR2: SEHNR and FQNEAQ (reference sequence). The V gene lost 5 bases and the J gene lost 4 bases, with 15 bases spanning the gap. The CDR3 DNA is TGTGCCAGCAGCGGTGATCTTAGGGGAGGAAACACCATATATTTT. Its translation: CASSGDLRGGNTIYF.

V and J are TRBV18 and TRBJ1-5; 8 bases align to TRBD1. The CDR3 runs 15 residues. V shed 6 bases and J 4 bases; nucleotides not matched to a gene: 8. CDR1 is KGHSH, CDR2 LQKENI, per germline. In DNA form, the CDR3 reads TGTGCCAGCTCTCGACAGGGGCCGAAAAATCAGCCCCAGCATTTT. It specifies CASSRQGPKNQPQHF.

V gene TRBV18 combines with J gene TRBJ1-1; 7 nucleotides agree with TRBD1. The CDR3 covers 15 residues. Trimming cost V 6 bases and J 1 base; bases outside gene matches: 8. The germline CDR1 and CDR2 sequences are KGHSH and LQKENI. CDR3 coding DNA: TGTGCCAGCTCCTTCGACAGGGTGGGGAACACTGAAGCTTTCTTT. Amino acid sequence: CASSFDRVGNTEAFF.

The CDR3 nucleotides are TGCGCCAGCAGCCCACAGGGACGCTATGGCTACACCTTC. This gives the protein CASSPQGRYGYTF. This chain connects TRBV4-3 to TRBJ1-2; maybe TRBD1 (6 bases). V lost 4 bases to trimming and J lost 4 bases, with 10 bases between them. The CDR3 loop spans 13 amino acids. CDR1 LGHNA and CDR2 YSLEER come from the germline V gene.

CDR3 in amino acids: CATSRQLQETQYF. The DNA for the CDR3 is TGTGCCACCAGCCGACAGTTACAAGAGACCCAGTACTTC. The chain employs TRBV15 and TRBJ2-5; D may be TRBD1 (5 bases). Germline V lookup: CDR1 LNHNV, CDR2 YYDKDF (reference sequence). With 5 bases removed from V and 2 bases from J, the gap between germline ends came to 9 bases. CDR3 length equals 13 residues.

The chain links TRBV5-1 to TRBJ2-7; TRBD2 matches 10 bases. This CDR3 contains 16 residues. Trimming at V came to 4 bases and at J to 0 bases, leaving 7 bases not matched to a gene. Germline V CDR1 and CDR2: SGHRS, YFSETQ. CDR3 coding DNA: TGCGCCAGCAGCGGAACTAGCGGGGCTAGCTCCTACGAGCAGTACTTC. Its translation is CASSGTSGASSYEQYF.

This sequence joins TRBV7-8 and TRBJ1-6; 8 positions agree with TRBD1. This CDR3 has 15 residues. Trimming removed 5 bases from V and 8 bases from J; junction bases left unmatched: 8. The germline V gene has CDR1 SGHVS and CDR2 FQNEAQ. The CDR3, as DNA: TGTGCCAGCAGCCCCCCAGGGGGCGCGTATTCACCCCTCCACTTT. Protein: CASSPPGGAYSPLHF.

This chain joins TRBV3-1 (or the pseudogene TRBV3-2) and TRBJ1-1, with D maybe TRBD1 (5 bases). Between the trimmed V and J ends, which lost 0 bases and 6 bases, there was a span of 11 bases. The CDR3 covers 14 residues. CDR1 is LGHDT, CDR2 YNNKEL, per germline (reference sequence). CDR3: CASSQDVRAPEAFF. In DNA, the CDR3 is TGTGCCAGCAGCCAAGATGTCAGGGCCCCTGAAGCTTTCTTT.

J is TRBJ2-7 and V is TRBV9; the match to TRBD2 covers 9 bases. The CDR3 is made up of 16 amino acids. Trimming took 0 bases from V and 6 from J; bases not matched to a gene: 10. CDR1 SGDLS and CDR2 YYNGEE come from the germline V gene. CDR3: CASSVEPLRTSAEQYF. In DNA, the CDR3 is TGTGCCAGCAGCGTAGAGCCCCTCCGGACTAGCGCCGAGCAGTACTTC.

V is TRBV5-8 and J is TRBJ1-5, with a tentative D call TRBD1 (5 bases). Germline lookup yields CDR1 SGHTS and CDR2 YDEGEE. CDR3 size: 16 residues. V was shortened by 2 bases and J by 0 bases, with 12 bases between the two germline ends. CDR3 coding DNA: TGTGCCAGCAGCTTAACTGGACATTATAGCAATCAGCCCCAGCATTTT. This codes for CASSLTGHYSNQPQHF. The full variable domain, its missing parts supplied by reference TRBV5-8 and TRBJ1-5, is EAGVTQSPTHLIKTRGQQATLRCSPISGHTSVYWYQQALGLGLQFLLWYDEGEERNRGNFPPRFSGRQFPNYSSELNVNALELEDSALYLCASSLTGHYSNQPQHFGDGTRLSIL.

For the CDR3, the DNA is TGTGCCAGCAGTGTGCTGGAGGATACGCAGTATTTT. Translation: CASSVLEDTQYF. The V call is TRBV2, the J call TRBJ2-3; D not certain. This CDR3 is 12 amino acids long. Germline V CDR1 and CDR2: SNHLY, FYNNEI. The germline V and J ends were trimmed by 4 bases and 6 bases, with 8 bases remaining between them.

The CDR3 DNA is TGTGCCAGCAGCGCGAGCGGGGGAGAGACCCAGTACTTC. Its translation: CASSASGGETQYF. The chain uses TRBV11-3 and TRBJ2-5, with TRBD2 matching over 8 bases. This CDR3 has 13 amino acids. Germline values: CDR1 SGHNT, CDR2 YENEEA. The V segment lost 5 bases and the J segment 4 bases; nucleotides outside the gene matches: 3.

The rearrangement uses TRBV7-2 and TRBJ1-1; 9 positions agree with TRBD1. Losses at the gene ends were 2 bases for V and 4 bases for J; bases not matched to a gene: 5. Germline loops: CDR1 SGHTA, CDR2 FQGNSA. This CDR3 region has 15 residues. CDR3 DNA sequence: TGTGCCAGCAGCTTAAACAGGGGGCGTAGCACTGAAGCTTTCTTT. Protein product: CASSLNRGRSTEAFF.

This chain links TRBV15 with TRBJ1-4; the match to TRBD1 covers 10 bases. This CDR3 contains 15 residues. V lost 2 bases, J lost 7 bases, and 4 bases stayed unmatched. Germline assignment: CDR1 LNHNV and CDR2 YYDKDF (reference sequence). This CDR3 reads CATSRPWDRGEKLFF. CDR3 bases: TGTGCCACCAGCAGACCTTGGGACAGGGGTGAAAAACTGTTTTTT.

This chain uses TRBV7-2 with TRBJ2-5, with 8 positions matching TRBD1. Per the germline V gene, CDR1 is SGHTA and CDR2 is FQGNSA. The ends lost 4 bases at V and 2 bases at J; junction bases unmatched: 6. The CDR3 consists of 15 residues. The CDR3 DNA reads as TGTGCCAGCAGCTCCCGGACAGGGCCGCAAGAGACCCAGTACTTC. Protein sequence: CASSSRTGPQETQYF. The variable domain in full, with the rest retrieved from reference TRBV7-2 and TRBJ2-5, is GAGVSQSPSNKVTEKGKDVELRCDPISGHTALYWYRQSLGQGLEFLIYFQGNSAPDKSGLPSDRFSAERTGGSVSTLTIQRTQQEDSAVYLCASSSRTGPQETQYFGPGTRLLVL.

This clone was detected many times. This chain links TRBV20-1 with TRBJ2-7, with 13 bases that match TRBD2. Losses at the gene ends were 3 bases for V and 3 bases for J; bases not matched to a gene: 8. Germline CDR1 DFQATT, CDR2 SNEGSKA (reference sequence). CDR3 length: 16 residues. The CDR3 loop is CSASSGTSGNVYEQYF. CDR3 in DNA: TGCAGTGCTAGTTCGGGGACTAGCGGGAACGTCTACGAGCAGTACTTC.